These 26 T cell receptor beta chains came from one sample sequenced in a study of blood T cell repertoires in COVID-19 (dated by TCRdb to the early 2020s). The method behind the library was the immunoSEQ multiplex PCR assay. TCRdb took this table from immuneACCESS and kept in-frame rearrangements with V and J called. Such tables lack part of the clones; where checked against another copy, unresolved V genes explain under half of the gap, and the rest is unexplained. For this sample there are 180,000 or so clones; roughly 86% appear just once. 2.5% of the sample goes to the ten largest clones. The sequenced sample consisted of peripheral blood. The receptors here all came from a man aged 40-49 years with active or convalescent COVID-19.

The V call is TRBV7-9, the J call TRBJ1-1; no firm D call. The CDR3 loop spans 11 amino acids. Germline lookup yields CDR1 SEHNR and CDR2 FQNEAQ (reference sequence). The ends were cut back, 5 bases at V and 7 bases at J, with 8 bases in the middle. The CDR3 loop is CASSLSGEAFF. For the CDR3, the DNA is TGTGCCAGCAGCCTCTCAGGTGAAGCTTTCTTT.

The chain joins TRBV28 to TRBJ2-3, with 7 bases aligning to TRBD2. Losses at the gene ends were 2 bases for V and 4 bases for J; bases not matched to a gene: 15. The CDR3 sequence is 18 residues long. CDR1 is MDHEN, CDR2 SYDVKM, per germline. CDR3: CASSLTPGAGRGADTQYF. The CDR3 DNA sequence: TGTGCCAGCAGTTTAACCCCCGGAGCGGGACGAGGCGCAGATACGCAGTATTTT.

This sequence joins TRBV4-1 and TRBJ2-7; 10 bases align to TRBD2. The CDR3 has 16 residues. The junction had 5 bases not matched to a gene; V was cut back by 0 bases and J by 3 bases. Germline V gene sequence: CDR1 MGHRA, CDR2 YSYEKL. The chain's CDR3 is CASSQDGAGGIYEQYF. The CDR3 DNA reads TGCGCCAGCAGCCAAGATGGAGCGGGGGGGATCTACGAGCAGTACTTC.

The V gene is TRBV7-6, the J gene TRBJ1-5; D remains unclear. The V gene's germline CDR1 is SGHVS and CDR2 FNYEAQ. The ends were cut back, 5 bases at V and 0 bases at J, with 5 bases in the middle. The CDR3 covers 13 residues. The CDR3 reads CASSQNSNQPQHF. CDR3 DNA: TGTGCCAGCAGCCAAAATAGCAATCAGCCCCAGCATTTT. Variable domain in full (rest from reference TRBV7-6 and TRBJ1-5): GAGVSQSPRYKVTKRGQDVALRCDPISGHVSLYWYRQALGQGPEFLTYFNYEAQQDKSGLPNDRFSAERPEGSISTLTIQRTEQRDSAMYRCASSQNSNQPQHFGDGTRLSIL.

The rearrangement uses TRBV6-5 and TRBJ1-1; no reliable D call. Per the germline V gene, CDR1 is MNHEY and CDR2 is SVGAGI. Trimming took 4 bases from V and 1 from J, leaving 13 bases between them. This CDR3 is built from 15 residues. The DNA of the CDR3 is TGTGCCAGCAGTTCACAGATCGAACAGAACACTGAAGCTTTCTTT. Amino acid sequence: CASSSQIEQNTEAFF.

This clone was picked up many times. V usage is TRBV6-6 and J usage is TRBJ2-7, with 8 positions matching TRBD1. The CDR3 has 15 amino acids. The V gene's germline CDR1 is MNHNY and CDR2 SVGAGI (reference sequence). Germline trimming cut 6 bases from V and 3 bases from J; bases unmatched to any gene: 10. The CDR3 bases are TGTGCCAGCAGAAAAGGACAGGGAGTATTCTACGAGCAGTACTTC. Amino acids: CASRKGQGVFYEQYF.

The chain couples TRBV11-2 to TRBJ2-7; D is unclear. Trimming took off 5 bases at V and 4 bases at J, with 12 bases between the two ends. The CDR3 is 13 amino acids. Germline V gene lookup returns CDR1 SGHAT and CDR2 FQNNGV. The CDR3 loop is CASSLSHGYEQYF. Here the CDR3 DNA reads TGTGCCAGCAGCCTTAGTCACGGGTACGAGCAGTACTTC.

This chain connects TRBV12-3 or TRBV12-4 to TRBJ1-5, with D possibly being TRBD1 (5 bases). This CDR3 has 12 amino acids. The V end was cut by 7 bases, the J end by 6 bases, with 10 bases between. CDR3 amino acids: CASNMQGQPQHF. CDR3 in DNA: TGTGCCAGCAATATGCAGGGTCAGCCCCAGCATTTT.

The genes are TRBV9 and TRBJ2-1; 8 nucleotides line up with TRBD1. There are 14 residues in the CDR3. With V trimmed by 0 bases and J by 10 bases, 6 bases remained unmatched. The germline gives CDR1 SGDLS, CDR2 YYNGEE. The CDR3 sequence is CASSVEDRVNEQFF. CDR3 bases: TGTGCCAGCAGCGTAGAGGACAGGGTAAACGAGCAGTTCTTC. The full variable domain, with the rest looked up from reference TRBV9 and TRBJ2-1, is DSGVTQTPKHLITATGQRVTLRCSPRSGDLSVYWYQQSLDQGLQFLIQYYNGEERAKGNILERFSAQQFPDLHSELNLSSLELGDSALYFCASSVEDRVNEQFFGPGTRLTVL.

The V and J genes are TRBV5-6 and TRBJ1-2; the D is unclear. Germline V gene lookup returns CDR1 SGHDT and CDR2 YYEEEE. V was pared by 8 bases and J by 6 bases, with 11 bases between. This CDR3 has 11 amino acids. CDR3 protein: CASERGDGYTF. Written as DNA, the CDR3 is TGTGCCAGTGAGCGGGGAGATGGCTACACCTTC. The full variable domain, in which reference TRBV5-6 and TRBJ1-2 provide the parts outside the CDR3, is DAGVTQSPTHLIKTRGQQVTLRCSPKSGHDTVSWYQQALGQGPQFIFQYYEEEERQRGNFPDRFSGHQFPNYSSELNVNALLLGDSALYLCASERGDGYTFGSGTRLTVV.

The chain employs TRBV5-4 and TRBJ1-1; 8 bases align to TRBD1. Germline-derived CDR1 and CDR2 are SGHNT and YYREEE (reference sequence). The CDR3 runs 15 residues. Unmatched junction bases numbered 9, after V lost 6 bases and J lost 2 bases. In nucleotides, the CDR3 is TGTGCCAGCACCTTCGACAGGGGCCCTAACACTGAAGCTTTCTTT. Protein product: CASTFDRGPNTEAFF.

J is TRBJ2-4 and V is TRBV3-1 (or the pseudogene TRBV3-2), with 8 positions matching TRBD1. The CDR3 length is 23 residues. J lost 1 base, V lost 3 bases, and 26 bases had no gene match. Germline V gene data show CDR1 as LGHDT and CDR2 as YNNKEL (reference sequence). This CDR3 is CASSHSNERTGRVPQGAKNIQYF. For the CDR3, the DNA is TGTGCCAGCAGCCACAGCAACGAGCGGACAGGGAGAGTACCACAAGGGGCCAAAAACATTCAGTACTTC.

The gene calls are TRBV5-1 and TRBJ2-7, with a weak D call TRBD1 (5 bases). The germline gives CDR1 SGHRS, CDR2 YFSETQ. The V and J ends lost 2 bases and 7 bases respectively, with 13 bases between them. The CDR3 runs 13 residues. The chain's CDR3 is CASSFDLGLEQYF. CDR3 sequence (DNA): TGCGCCAGCAGCTTTGATCTGGGGCTGGAGCAGTACTTC.

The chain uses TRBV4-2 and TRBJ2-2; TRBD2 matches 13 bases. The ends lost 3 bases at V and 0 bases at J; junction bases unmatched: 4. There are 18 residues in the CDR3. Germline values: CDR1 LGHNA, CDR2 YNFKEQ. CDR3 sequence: CASSHSTSGGANTGELFF. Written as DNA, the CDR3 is TGTGCCAGCAGCCATTCCACTAGCGGGGGGGCGAACACCGGGGAGCTGTTTTTT.

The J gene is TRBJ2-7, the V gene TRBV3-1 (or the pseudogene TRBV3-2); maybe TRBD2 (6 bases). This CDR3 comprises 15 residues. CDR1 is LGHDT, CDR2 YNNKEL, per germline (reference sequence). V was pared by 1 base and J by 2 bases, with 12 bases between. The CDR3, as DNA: TGTGCCAGCAGCCAAGGGACTATCTCGACCTACGAGCAGTACTTC. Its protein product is CASSQGTISTYEQYF.

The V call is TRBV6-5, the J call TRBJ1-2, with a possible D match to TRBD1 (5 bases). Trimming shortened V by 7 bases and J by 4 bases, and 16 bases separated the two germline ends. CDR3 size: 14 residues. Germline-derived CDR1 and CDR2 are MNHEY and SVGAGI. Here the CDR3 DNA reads TGTGCCAGCAAAATCGACAGTCACTCCTATGGCTACACCTTC. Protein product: CASKIDSHSYGYTF.

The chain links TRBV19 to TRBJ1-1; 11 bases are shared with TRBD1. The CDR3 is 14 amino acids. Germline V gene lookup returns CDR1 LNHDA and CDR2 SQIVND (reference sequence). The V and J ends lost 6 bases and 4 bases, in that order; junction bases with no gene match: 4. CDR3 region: CASRPGQGGTEAFF. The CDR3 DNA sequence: TGTGCCAGTAGGCCGGGACAGGGGGGCACTGAAGCTTTCTTT. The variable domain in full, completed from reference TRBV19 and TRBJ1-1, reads DGGITQSPKYLFRKEGQNVTLSCEQNLNHDAMYWYRQDPGQGLRLIYYSQIVNDFQKGDIAEGYSVSREKKESFPLTVTSAQKNPTAFYLCASRPGQGGTEAFFGQGTRLTVV.

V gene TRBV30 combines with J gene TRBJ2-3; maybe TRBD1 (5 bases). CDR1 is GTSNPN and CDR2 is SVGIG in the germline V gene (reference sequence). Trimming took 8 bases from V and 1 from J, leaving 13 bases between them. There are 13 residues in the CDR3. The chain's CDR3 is CARRGRGTDTQYF. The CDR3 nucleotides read TGTGCCCGAAGGGGCAGGGGCACAGATACGCAGTATTTT.

CDR3 residues: CASSIRPGQGTYEQYF. Written as DNA, the CDR3 is TGTGCCAGTAGTATCCGGCCGGGACAGGGAACTTACGAGCAGTACTTC. V and J are TRBV19 and TRBJ2-7; 9 nucleotides agree with TRBD1. Germline trimming cut 3 bases from V and 4 bases from J; bases unmatched to any gene: 10. Germline loops: CDR1 LNHDA, CDR2 SQIVND (reference sequence). CDR3 length equals 16 residues.

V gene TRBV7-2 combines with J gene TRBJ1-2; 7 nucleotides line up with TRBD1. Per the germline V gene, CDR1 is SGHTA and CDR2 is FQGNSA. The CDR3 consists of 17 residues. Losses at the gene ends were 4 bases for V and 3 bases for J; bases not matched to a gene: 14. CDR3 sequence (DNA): TGTGCCAGCAGCTCGCAGCCCCTGACAGGGTCCGACTATGGCTACACCTTC. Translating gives CASSSQPLTGSDYGYTF.

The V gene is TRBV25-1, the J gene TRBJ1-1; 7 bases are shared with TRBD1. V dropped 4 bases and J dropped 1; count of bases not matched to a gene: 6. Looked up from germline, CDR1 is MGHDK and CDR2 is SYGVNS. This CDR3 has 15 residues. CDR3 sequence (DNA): TGTGCCAGCAGTGCATACAGGGGCCCGAACACTGAAGCTTTCTTT. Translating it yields CASSAYRGPNTEAFF.

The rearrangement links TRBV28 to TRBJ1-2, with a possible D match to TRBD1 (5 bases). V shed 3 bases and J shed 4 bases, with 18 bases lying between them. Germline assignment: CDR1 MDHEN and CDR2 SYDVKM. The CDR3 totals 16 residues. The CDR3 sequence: CASSLNQGQTIYGYTF. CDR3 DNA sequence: TGTGCCAGCAGTTTGAATCAAGGACAAACGATCTATGGCTACACCTTC.

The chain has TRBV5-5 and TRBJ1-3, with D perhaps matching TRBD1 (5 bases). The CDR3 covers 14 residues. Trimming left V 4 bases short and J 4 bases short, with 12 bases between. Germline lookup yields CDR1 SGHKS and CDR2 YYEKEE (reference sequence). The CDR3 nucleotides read TGTGCCAGCAGCCGAACAGGCGCAGGAAACACCATATATTTT. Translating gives CASSRTGAGNTIYF. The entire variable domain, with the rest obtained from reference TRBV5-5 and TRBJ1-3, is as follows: DAGVTQSPTHLIKTRGQQVTLRCSPISGHKSVSWYQQVLGQGPQFIFQYYEKEERGRGNFPDRFSARQFPNYSSELNVNALLLGDSALYLCASSRTGAGNTIYFGEGSWLTVV.

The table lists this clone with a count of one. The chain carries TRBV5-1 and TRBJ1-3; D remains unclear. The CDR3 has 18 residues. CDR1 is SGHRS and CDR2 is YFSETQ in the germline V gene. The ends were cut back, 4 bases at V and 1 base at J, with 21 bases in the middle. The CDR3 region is CASSVLEQTGFSGNTIYF. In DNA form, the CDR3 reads TGCGCCAGCAGCGTCTTAGAACAGACCGGATTTTCTGGAAACACCATATATTTT.

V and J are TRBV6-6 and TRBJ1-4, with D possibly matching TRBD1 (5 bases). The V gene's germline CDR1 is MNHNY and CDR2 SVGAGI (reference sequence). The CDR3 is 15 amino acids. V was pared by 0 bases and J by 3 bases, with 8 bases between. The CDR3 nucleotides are TGTGCCAGCAGTTACTCGACGGGGGCTAATGAAAAACTGTTTTTT. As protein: CASSYSTGANEKLFF.

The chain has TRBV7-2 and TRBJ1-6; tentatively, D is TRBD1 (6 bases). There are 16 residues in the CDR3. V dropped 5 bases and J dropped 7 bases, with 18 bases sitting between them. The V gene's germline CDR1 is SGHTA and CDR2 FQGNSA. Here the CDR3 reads CASSPVIGGRNSPLHF. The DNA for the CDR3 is TGTGCCAGCAGCCCAGTAATCGGGGGGCGCAATTCACCCCTCCACTTT.